A single sample is the source of the 5 T cell receptor beta chains below, sequenced in a study of T-cell reconstitution after alpha-beta-depleted transplantation in children. Using unique molecular identifiers, the investigators prepared the TCRbeta library. TCRdb reprocessed the PCR reads with MiXCR, giving one entry per CDR3 protein. The table shows some 200,000 distinct CDR3 sequences, with about 8.7% occurring only once. The source material was PBMCs, mostly from graft donor cells, sampled 360 days after TCRalphabeta/CD19-depleted stem cell transplant. These receptors all come from a male patient aged 2-9 years who had a stem cell transplant for acute myeloid leukemia, so the T cells may come from the graft donor.

This clonotype was counted at least ten times. This chain uses TRBV9 with TRBJ2-3, with D possibly TRBD1 on 6 matching bases. Germline CDR1 SGDLS, CDR2 YYNGEE. V was trimmed by 4 bases and J by 2 bases, leaving 20 bases between them. The CDR3 covers 17 residues. This CDR3 is CASSLGGTTAPTDTQYF. The CDR3 DNA sequence: TGTGCCAGCAGCCTTGGTGGGACAACCGCCCCCACAGATACGCAGTATTTT.

This clonotype was detected only a few times. This chain uses TRBV10-3 with TRBJ2-1; TRBD2 aligns across 7 bases. Trimming removed 6 bases from V and 9 bases from J; junction bases left unmatched: 8. The CDR3 extends over 13 amino acids. Germline CDR1 reads ENHRY; CDR2 reads SYGVKD. CDR3 amino acids: CAIREARGVEQFF. The CDR3 DNA follows: TGTGCCATCAGGGAGGCCCGGGGGGTTGAGCAGTTCTTC.

There are many counts of this clonotype. The chain has TRBV9 and TRBJ2-2; 8 bases are a match to TRBD2. The J segment lost 1 base and the V segment lost 2 bases, leaving 4 bases of the junction unmatched. Germline V lookup: CDR1 SGDLS, CDR2 YYNGEE. The CDR3 runs to 16 residues. CDR3 amino acids: CASSVSSGGNTGELFF. The DNA of the CDR3 is TGTGCCAGCAGCGTCTCAAGCGGGGGGAACACCGGGGAGCTGTTTTTT.

This clonotype came up a few times. V usage is TRBV29-1 and J usage is TRBJ2-5, with 7 bases matching TRBD2. The CDR3 covers 12 residues. CDR1 and CDR2 from the germline V gene are SQVTM and ANQGSEA. Trimming at V came to 7 bases and at J to 5 bases, leaving 7 bases not matched to a gene. DNA for the CDR3: TGCAGCGCTCAAGGACTAGATGAGACCCAGTACTTC. Translated, it gives CSAQGLDETQYF.

This clonotype has at least ten counts. The V gene is TRBV12-3 or TRBV12-4, the J gene TRBJ2-3, with D unclear. The CDR3 consists of 13 residues. V was trimmed by 10 bases and J by 5 bases, leaving 16 bases between them. The chain's CDR3 is CATQLLTGDTQYF. The DNA for the CDR3 is TGTGCCACCCAACTATTAACGGGAGATACGCAGTATTTT.